This TCR beta chain came from a study of T cell responses to AZD1222 COVID-19 vaccine. Overall study findings and caveats: Breadth and depth of Spike-specific TCRs rose after two AZD1222 doses. Donor demographics were predominantly white British with a female majority; clonal diversity may be underestimated.

Measured with immunoSEQ multiplex PCR; TCRdb has only the in-frame clones, and not every one. The data contain approximately 120,000 clones, 89% of them seen just once; the ten biggest clones take up approximately 4.2%. The V gene lost 0 bases and the J gene lost 2 bases, with 11 bases spanning the gap. Germline loops: CDR1 GTSNPN, CDR2 SVGIG (reference sequence). This CDR3 is 14 amino acids long. This clone was found once. The antigen remains unidentified. Sequenced here: peripheral blood, sampled on day 0 of AZD1222 vaccination. V and J are TRBV30 and TRBJ2-7; D might be TRBD1 (8 bases). This clonotype was sampled from an adult in good health. As DNA, the CDR3 is TGTGCCTGGAGTGTACAGGGGGGGCCCTACGAGCAGTACTTC. Amino acid sequence: CAWSVQGGPYEQYF. The entire variable domain, with the rest obtained from reference TRBV30 and TRBJ2-7, is as follows: SQTIHQWPATLVQPVGSPLSLECTVEGTSNPNLYWYRQAAGRGLQLLFYSVGIGQISSEVPQNLSASRPQDRQFILSSKKLLLSDSGFYLCAWSVQGGPYEQYFGPGTRLTVT.